This entry lists 7 T cell receptor beta chains sequenced from one sample in a study of cytotoxic CD8 clonotypes in ibrutinib-treated CLL. Clones were sequenced by immunoSEQ multiplex PCR, and TCRdb holds only the in-frame ones, with some missing. The sample lists some 140,000 clones; more than 85% were seen once. The sample here was PBMCs, taken after 12 months of ibrutinib treatment. These receptors came from a human donor with chronic lymphocytic leukemia.

This clone was counted once. The chain joins TRBV7-2 to TRBJ2-1; 7 bases are a match to TRBD1. Germline V gene sequence: CDR1 SGHTA, CDR2 FQGNSA. The CDR3 is made up of 17 amino acids. The V segment lost 5 bases and the J segment 1 base; nucleotides outside the gene matches: 11. Written as DNA, the CDR3 is TGTGCCAGCAGCCTCAGACAGGGAGAGGGATCCTACAATGAGCAGTTCTTC. It codes for CASSLRQGEGSYNEQFF.

This clone appeared once. The rearrangement uses TRBV6-6 and TRBJ1-5; D gene uncertain. The CDR3 spans 14 residues. Per the germline V gene, CDR1 is MNHNY and CDR2 is SVGAGI (reference sequence). The V end was cut by 7 bases, the J end by 3 bases, with 13 bases between. The CDR3 sequence is CASMKEQFNQPQHF. Here the CDR3 DNA reads TGTGCCAGCATGAAAGAACAGTTCAATCAGCCCCAGCATTTT.

Comments on this clone: One end of the junction varies from germline; a read error may be responsible. The genes are TRBV27 and TRBJ1-1; the D gene is possibly TRBD1 (5 bases). Germline V lookup: CDR1 MNHEY, CDR2 SMNVEV (reference sequence). The CDR3 contains 14 residues. CDR3 nucleotides: TGTGCCAGCAGTTTTGGGGGGGGGAACGCTGAAGCTTTCTTT. Amino acids: CASSFGGGNAEAFF.

The chain employs TRBV5-1 and TRBJ2-3, with D unresolved. The CDR3 has 15 residues. Deletions cut 2 bases from V and 3 bases from J, with 13 bases between. Germline V gene sequence: CDR1 SGHRS, CDR2 YFSETQ. In nucleotides, the CDR3 is TGCGCCAGCAGCTTAATTGGGTCCATTACAGATACGCAGTATTTT. This gives the protein CASSLIGSITDTQYF.

The rearrangement joins TRBV27 to TRBJ2-3; unclear D gene. Germline assignment: CDR1 MNHEY and CDR2 SMNVEV (reference sequence). CDR3 length equals 14 residues. With 2 bases removed from V and 2 bases from J, the gap between germline ends came to 8 bases. CDR3 residues: CASSLSAPTDTQYF. The CDR3 coding sequence is TGTGCCAGCAGTTTAAGCGCGCCCACAGATACGCAGTATTTT.

The rearrangement links TRBV7-3 to TRBJ2-2; unclear D gene. Trimming left V 4 bases short and J 6 bases short, with 12 bases between. Germline V CDR1 and CDR2: SGHTA, FQGTGA. This CDR3 has 14 amino acids. CDR3 sequence: CASSYDGQPGELFF. DNA for the CDR3: TGTGCCAGCAGCTACGACGGGCAGCCCGGGGAGCTGTTTTTT.

The chain carries TRBV4-2 and TRBJ2-7; 8 bases align to TRBD2. The V and J ends lost 4 bases and 3 bases, in that order; junction bases with no gene match: 11. There are 16 residues in the CDR3. Germline CDR1 and CDR2: LGHNA and YNFKEQ. CDR3 in DNA: TGTGCCAGCAGCCGCAGGTCTAGCGGGTTATTCTACGAGCAGTACTTC. This encodes CASSRRSSGLFYEQYF.